Below, 27 T cell receptor beta chains from the same sample are listed, as sequenced in a study of T cell changes during pregnancy in multiple sclerosis. Some clones are missing from TCRdb's copy, which holds only in-frame ones; the method was immunoSEQ multiplex PCR. The repertoire holds some 56,000 clones, with about 90% as singletons. Sequenced here: CD4+ T cells from peripheral blood mononuclear cells, sampled after pregnancy. All receptors derive from a female donor with multiple sclerosis, enrolled in a pregnancy study.

The chain is built from TRBV6-1 and TRBJ2-1; 10 bases are a match to TRBD1. CDR3 length equals 16 residues. Trimming removed 4 bases from V and 3 bases from J; junction bases left unmatched: 6. The germline gives CDR1 MNHNS, CDR2 SASEGT. CDR3 DNA: TGTGCCAGCAGTGGACAGGGGGCGGCTCGCTACAATGAGCAGTTCTTC. It codes for CASSGQGAARYNEQFF.

V usage is TRBV9 and J usage is TRBJ1-1; D perhaps matches TRBD1 (5 bases). Trimming took off 0 bases at V and 2 bases at J, with 8 bases between the two ends. This CDR3 region has 14 residues. Germline V gene sequence: CDR1 SGDLS, CDR2 YYNGEE. DNA for the CDR3: TGTGCCAGCAGCGTAGTCCAGGGTAACACTGAAGCTTTCTTT. This sequence encodes CASSVVQGNTEAFF.

The rearrangement uses TRBV5-6 and TRBJ1-3; D is uncertain. The V and J ends lost 3 bases and 0 bases respectively, with 10 bases between them. The CDR3 covers 15 residues. CDR1 is SGHDT and CDR2 is YYEEEE in the germline V gene. The CDR3 DNA reads TGTGCCAGCAGCTCCCTTTCCGTCTCTGGAAACACCATATATTTT. This encodes CASSSLSVSGNTIYF. The whole variable domain, filled in from reference TRBV5-6 and TRBJ1-3, reads DAGVTQSPTHLIKTRGQQVTLRCSPKSGHDTVSWYQQALGQGPQFIFQYYEEEERQRGNFPDRFSGHQFPNYSSELNVNALLLGDSALYLCASSSLSVSGNTIYFGEGSWLTVV.

The V call is TRBV6-5, the J call TRBJ1-1; perhaps TRBD1 as D (5 bases). Trimming shortened V by 2 bases and J by 1 base, and 8 bases separated the two germline ends. The CDR3 contains 14 residues. Germline V CDR1 and CDR2: MNHEY, SVGAGI. In DNA form, the CDR3 reads TGTGCCAGCAGTTACGGGACTCAGAACACTGAAGCTTTCTTT. Its translation is CASSYGTQNTEAFF.

The chain uses TRBV5-5 and TRBJ2-3; D not resolved. CDR3 length: 13 residues. The germline V gene encodes CDR1 SGHKS and CDR2 YYEKEE (reference sequence). With 5 bases removed from V and 2 bases from J, the gap between germline ends came to 9 bases. As DNA, the CDR3 is TGTGCCAGCAGTCGTCCCCTCACAGATACGCAGTATTTT. It yields the protein CASSRPLTDTQYF.

The chain joins TRBV6-5 to TRBJ2-1, with 9 bases aligning to TRBD1. The germline CDR1 and CDR2 sequences are MNHEY and SVGAGI. J was trimmed by 7 bases and V by 6 bases; bases with no gene match: 7. This CDR3 is built from 14 residues. The CDR3 here is CASSGTGTQNEQFF. The CDR3 region has the DNA TGTGCCAGCAGCGGGACAGGGACTCAAAATGAGCAGTTCTTC.

J is TRBJ2-1 and V is TRBV7-9; 11 bases agree with TRBD2. The CDR3 consists of 16 residues. V lost 0 bases, J lost 2 bases, and 0 bases stayed unmatched. The germline V gene has CDR1 SEHNR and CDR2 FQNEAQ (reference sequence). CDR3 DNA: TGTGCCAGCAGCTTAGCACTAGCGGGAGCCTACAATGAGCAGTTCTTC. This codes for CASSLALAGAYNEQFF.

The V gene is TRBV6-1, the J gene TRBJ2-5; the match to TRBD1 covers 10 bases. Germline V gene lookup returns CDR1 MNHNS and CDR2 SASEGT. CDR3 length equals 14 residues. Trimming cost V 6 bases and J 3 bases; bases outside gene matches: 4. DNA for the CDR3: TGTGCCAGCAGCCGGGACAGGGGCAAAGAGACCCAGTACTTC. This gives the protein CASSRDRGKETQYF.

V gene TRBV7-2 combines with J gene TRBJ2-4, with TRBD2 identical over 8 bases. Germline V gene sequence: CDR1 SGHTA, CDR2 FQGNSA. The CDR3 consists of 15 residues. J was trimmed by 6 bases and V by 3 bases; bases with no gene match: 7. CDR3 residues: CASSFGGAGRNIQYF. The CDR3, as DNA: TGTGCCAGCAGCTTCGGGGGGGCAGGTAGAAACATTCAGTACTTC.

The count of this clone is one. CDR3 DNA sequence: TGTGCCAGCAGCCGGACTAGCGGGGGGGTCTACGAGCAGTACTTC. This gives the protein CASSRTSGGVYEQYF. V and J are TRBV7-3 and TRBJ2-7, with 15 bases that match TRBD2. The V and J ends lost 5 bases and 3 bases, in that order; junction bases with no gene match: 2. The CDR3 has 15 amino acids. CDR1 and CDR2 from the germline V gene are SGHTA and FQGTGA.

The rearrangement joins TRBV19 to TRBJ2-1; weak D call: TRBD1 (6 bases). CDR1 LNHDA and CDR2 SQIVND come from the germline V gene (reference sequence). Trimming removed 7 bases at V and 5 bases at J, with 12 bases between. CDR3 length: 13 residues. CDR3 coding DNA: TGTGCCAGTACTGGGACAAGGGACAATGAGCAGTTCTTC. This sequence encodes CASTGTRDNEQFF.

The chain links TRBV2 to TRBJ2-3, with D tentatively TRBD2 (5 bases). CDR3 size: 11 residues. The V end lost 4 bases, the J end lost 7 bases, and 6 bases lay between the germline ends. Germline CDR1 is SNHLY and CDR2 is FYNNEI. The CDR3 reads CASSVGNTQYF. The CDR3 region has the DNA TGTGCCAGCAGTGTCGGGAATACGCAGTATTTT.

The J gene is TRBJ1-1, the V gene TRBV5-1, with 8 positions matching TRBD1. The V gene's germline CDR1 is SGHRS and CDR2 YFSETQ. J lost 5 bases, V lost 7 bases, and 7 bases had no gene match. The CDR3 has 13 amino acids. Written as DNA, the CDR3 is TGCGCCAGCTTACAGGGGGTACCGACTGAAGCTTTCTTT. The encoded protein is CASLQGVPTEAFF. Looking up the rest from reference TRBV5-1 and TRBJ1-1 gives the full variable domain: KAGVTQTPRYLIKTRGQQVTLSCSPISGHRSVSWYQQTPGQGLQFLFEYFSETQRNKGNFPGRFSGRQFSNSRSEMNVSTLELGDSALYLCASLQGVPTEAFFGQGTRLTVV.

V usage is TRBV7-3 and J usage is TRBJ2-3, with a weak D call TRBD2 (6 bases). The germline CDR1 and CDR2 sequences are SGHTA and FQGTGA. This CDR3 has 12 residues. The V end lost 5 bases, the J end lost 14 bases, and 17 bases lay between the germline ends. The DNA for the CDR3 is TGTGCCAGCAGCCCGGGGACTCCTCCGCGGTATTTT. It is translated as CASSPGTPPRYF.

This chain uses TRBV5-4 with TRBJ2-4; D is perhaps TRBD1 (5 bases). The length of the CDR3 is 16 residues. Germline V gene lookup returns CDR1 SGHNT and CDR2 YYREEE (reference sequence). V lost 4 bases and J lost 0, with 14 bases in between. In DNA, the CDR3 is TGTGCCAGCAGCGGAACCTTAGGGGAAGCCAAAAACATTCAGTACTTC. It codes for CASSGTLGEAKNIQYF.

This chain links TRBV12-5 with TRBJ2-7, with 8 bases fitting TRBD1. Germline CDR1 reads LGHNT; CDR2 reads FRNRAP. V lost 3 bases, J lost 7 bases, and 5 bases stayed unmatched. This CDR3 region has 13 residues. CDR3 DNA: TGTGCTAGTGGTTTAACAGGGGGAGGAGAGCAGTACTTC. Amino acid sequence: CASGLTGGGEQYF.

The rearrangement joins TRBV11-2 to TRBJ2-2, with a weak D call TRBD1 (6 bases). Germline V gives CDR1 SGHAT, CDR2 FQNNGV. V lost 5 bases, J lost 0 bases, and 10 bases lay in between. This CDR3 is built from 15 residues. CDR3 DNA: TGTGCCAGCAGCCGCTGGACAGCGAACACCGGGGAGCTGTTTTTT. Protein product: CASSRWTANTGELFF.

V is TRBV18 and J is TRBJ1-2, with a tentative D call TRBD1 (5 bases). Germline V lookup: CDR1 KGHSH, CDR2 LQKENI. The CDR3 is 14 residues long. Trimming removed 3 bases from V and 3 bases from J, with 11 bases in between. CDR3 loop: CASSPSEGDYGYTF. Written as DNA, the CDR3 is TGTGCCAGCTCACCGTCAGAAGGGGACTATGGCTACACCTTC.

The rearrangement joins TRBV7-2 to TRBJ2-7, with 9 bases lining up with TRBD2. The CDR3 extends over 17 amino acids. V shed 1 base and J 4 bases; nucleotides not matched to a gene: 11. Germline lookup yields CDR1 SGHTA and CDR2 FQGNSA. The CDR3 region has the DNA TGTGCCAGCAGCTTAGGCCCAGCGGGGGGCCTGCTTTACGAGCAGTACTTC. It is translated as CASSLGPAGGLLYEQYF. Using reference TRBV7-2 and TRBJ2-7 for the parts outside the CDR3, the full variable domain is GAGVSQSPSNKVTEKGKDVELRCDPISGHTALYWYRQSLGQGLEFLIYFQGNSAPDKSGLPSDRFSAERTGGSVSTLTIQRTQQEDSAVYLCASSLGPAGGLLYEQYFGPGTRLTVT.

The chain carries TRBV6-6 and TRBJ2-5; TRBD2 matches 13 bases. Looked up from germline, CDR1 is MNHNY and CDR2 is SVGAGI (reference sequence). This CDR3 has 16 amino acids. Trimming took 5 bases from V and 5 from J; bases not matched to a gene: 8. As DNA, the CDR3 is TGTGCCAGCAGTCCGCCCGGGACTAGCGGGGCGGAGACCCAGTACTTC. Its translation is CASSPPGTSGAETQYF.

The chain uses TRBV19 and TRBJ1-6; TRBD1 matches 9 bases. CDR3 length equals 15 residues. Trimming took 5 bases from V and 10 from J; bases not matched to a gene: 9. Germline CDR1 reads LNHDA; CDR2 reads SQIVND (reference sequence). The CDR3 DNA reads TGTGCCAGTAGTCCCGAAACAGGGGGCGTCTCACCCCTCCACTTT. This gives the protein CASSPETGGVSPLHF.

This chain links TRBV7-2 with TRBJ2-3; D possibly corresponds to TRBD2 (6 bases). CDR1 and CDR2 (germline): SGHTA, FQGNSA. This CDR3 is 14 amino acids long. V lost 5 bases to trimming and J lost 3 bases, with 12 bases between them. The CDR3 spells CASSPAAGTDTQYF. DNA of the CDR3: TGTGCCAGCAGCCCGGCTGCGGGGACAGATACGCAGTATTTT.

The chain links TRBV10-3 to TRBJ2-1; TRBD1 matches at 7 bases. J lost 0 bases, V lost 4 bases, and 3 bases had no gene match. This CDR3 comprises 15 residues. The V gene's germline CDR1 is ENHRY and CDR2 SYGVKD. The CDR3 DNA is TGTGCCATCAGTGCGGACAGGAGCTCCTACAATGAGCAGTTCTTC. This encodes CAISADRSSYNEQFF.

The chain is built from TRBV6-1 and TRBJ2-3, with D hard to call. V was cut by 1 base and J by 5 bases, with 10 bases left in between. From germline, CDR1 is MNHNS and CDR2 SASEGT. The CDR3 spans 14 residues. The CDR3: CASSEGPIVDTQYF. As DNA, the CDR3 is TGTGCCAGCAGTGAAGGGCCCATCGTAGATACGCAGTATTTT.

The J gene is TRBJ1-6, the V gene TRBV18; D is unclear. The germline V gene has CDR1 KGHSH and CDR2 LQKENI. Deletions cut 2 bases from V and 5 bases from J, with 7 bases between. The CDR3 consists of 14 residues. The CDR3 region has the DNA TGTGCCAGCTCACCAGGAGTAGATAATTCACCCCTCCACTTT. Translated: CASSPGVDNSPLHF. The complete variable domain, with remaining parts taken from reference TRBV18 and TRBJ1-6, reads NAGVMQNPRHLVRRRGQEARLRCSPMKGHSHVYWYRQLPEEGLKFMVYLQKENIIDESGMPKERFSAEFPKEGPSILRIQQVVRGDSAAYFCASSPGVDNSPLHFGNGTRLTVT.

The chain couples TRBV11-3 to TRBJ2-1; D perhaps matches TRBD2 (5 bases). Germline loops: CDR1 SGHNT, CDR2 YENEEA. V gave up 5 bases and J gave up 1 base, with 12 bases separating them. The CDR3 contains 15 residues. As DNA, the CDR3 is TGTGCCAGCAGCCACCCTACTAGATCCTACAATGAGCAGTTCTTC. This translates into CASSHPTRSYNEQFF.

This clone is a singleton in its sample. J is TRBJ2-5 and V is TRBV7-2; 10 nucleotides align to TRBD2. The germline V gene encodes CDR1 SGHTA and CDR2 FQGNSA. CDR3 size: 16 residues. V trimming: 1 base; J trimming: 7 bases; junction bases outside the gene matches: 9. The CDR3 loop reads CASSLVLAGARGTQYF. The CDR3 bases are TGTGCCAGCAGCTTAGTTCTAGCGGGGGCGCGGGGGACCCAGTACTTC.